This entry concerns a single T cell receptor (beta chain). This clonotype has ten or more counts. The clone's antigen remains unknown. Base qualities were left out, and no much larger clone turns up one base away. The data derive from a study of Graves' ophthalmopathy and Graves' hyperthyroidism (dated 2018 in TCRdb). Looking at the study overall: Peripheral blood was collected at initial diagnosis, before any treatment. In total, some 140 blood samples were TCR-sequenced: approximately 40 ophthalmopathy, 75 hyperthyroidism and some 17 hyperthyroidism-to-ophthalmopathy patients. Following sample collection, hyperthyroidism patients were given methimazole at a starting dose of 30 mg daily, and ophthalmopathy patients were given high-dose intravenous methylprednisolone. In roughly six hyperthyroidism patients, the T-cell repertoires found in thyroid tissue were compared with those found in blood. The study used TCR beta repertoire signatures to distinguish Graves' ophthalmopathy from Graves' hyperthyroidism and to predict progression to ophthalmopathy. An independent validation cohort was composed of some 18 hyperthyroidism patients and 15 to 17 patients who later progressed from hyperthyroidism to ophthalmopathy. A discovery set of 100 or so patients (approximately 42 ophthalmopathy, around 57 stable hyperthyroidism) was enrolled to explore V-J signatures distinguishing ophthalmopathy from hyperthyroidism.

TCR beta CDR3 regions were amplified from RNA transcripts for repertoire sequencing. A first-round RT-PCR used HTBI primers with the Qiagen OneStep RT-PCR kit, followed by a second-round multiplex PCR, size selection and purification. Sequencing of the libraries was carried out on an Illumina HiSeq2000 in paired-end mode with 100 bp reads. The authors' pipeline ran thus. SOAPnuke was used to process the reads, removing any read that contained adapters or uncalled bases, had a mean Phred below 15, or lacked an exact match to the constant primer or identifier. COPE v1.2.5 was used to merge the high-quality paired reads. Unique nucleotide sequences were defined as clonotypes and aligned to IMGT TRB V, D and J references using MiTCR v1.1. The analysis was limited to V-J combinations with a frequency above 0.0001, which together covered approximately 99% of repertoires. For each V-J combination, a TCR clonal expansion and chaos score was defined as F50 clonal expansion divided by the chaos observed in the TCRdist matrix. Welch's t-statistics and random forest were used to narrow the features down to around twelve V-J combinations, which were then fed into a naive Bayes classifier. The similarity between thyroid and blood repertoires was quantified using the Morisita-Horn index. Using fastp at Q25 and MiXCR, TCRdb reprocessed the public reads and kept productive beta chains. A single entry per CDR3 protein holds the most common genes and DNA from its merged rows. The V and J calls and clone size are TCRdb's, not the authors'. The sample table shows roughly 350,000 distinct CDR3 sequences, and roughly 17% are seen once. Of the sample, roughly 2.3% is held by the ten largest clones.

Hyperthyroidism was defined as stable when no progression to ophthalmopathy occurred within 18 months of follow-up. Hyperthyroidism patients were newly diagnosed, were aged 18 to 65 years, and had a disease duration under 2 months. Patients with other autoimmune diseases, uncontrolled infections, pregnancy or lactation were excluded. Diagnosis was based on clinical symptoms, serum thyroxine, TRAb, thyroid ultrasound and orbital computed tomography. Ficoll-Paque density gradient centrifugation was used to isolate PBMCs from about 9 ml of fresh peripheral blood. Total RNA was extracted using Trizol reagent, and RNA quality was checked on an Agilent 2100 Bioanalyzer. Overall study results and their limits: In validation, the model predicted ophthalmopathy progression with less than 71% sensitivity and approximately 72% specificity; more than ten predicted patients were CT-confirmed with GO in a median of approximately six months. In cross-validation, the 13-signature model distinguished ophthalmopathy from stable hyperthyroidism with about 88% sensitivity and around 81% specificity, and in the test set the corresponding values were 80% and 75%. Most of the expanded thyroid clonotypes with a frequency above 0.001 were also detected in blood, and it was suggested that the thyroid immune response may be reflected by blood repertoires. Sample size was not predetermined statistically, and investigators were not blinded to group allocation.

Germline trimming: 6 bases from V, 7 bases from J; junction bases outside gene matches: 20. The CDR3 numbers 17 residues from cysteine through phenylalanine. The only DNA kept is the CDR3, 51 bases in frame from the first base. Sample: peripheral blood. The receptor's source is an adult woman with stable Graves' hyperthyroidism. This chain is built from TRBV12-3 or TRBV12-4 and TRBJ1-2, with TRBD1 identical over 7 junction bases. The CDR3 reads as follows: CASSRGGDSSPYGGYTF. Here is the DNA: TGTGCCAGCAGCCGAGGGGGGGACAGCTCTCCCTATGGTGGCTACACCTTC.